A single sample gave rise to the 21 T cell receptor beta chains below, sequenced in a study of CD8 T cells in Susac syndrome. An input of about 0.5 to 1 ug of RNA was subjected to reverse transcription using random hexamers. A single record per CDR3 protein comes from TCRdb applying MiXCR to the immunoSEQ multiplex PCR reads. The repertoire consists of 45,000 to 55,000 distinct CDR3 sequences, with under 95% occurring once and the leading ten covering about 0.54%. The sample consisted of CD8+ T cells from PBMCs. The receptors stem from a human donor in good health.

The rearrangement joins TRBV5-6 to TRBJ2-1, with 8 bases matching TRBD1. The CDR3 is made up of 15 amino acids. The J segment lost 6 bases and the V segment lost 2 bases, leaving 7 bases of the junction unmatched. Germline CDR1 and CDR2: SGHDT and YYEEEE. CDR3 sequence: CASSFGQGAANEQFF. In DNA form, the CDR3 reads TGTGCCAGCAGCTTCGGGCAGGGGGCGGCCAATGAGCAGTTCTTC. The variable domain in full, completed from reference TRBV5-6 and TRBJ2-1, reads DAGVTQSPTHLIKTRGQQVTLRCSPKSGHDTVSWYQQALGQGPQFIFQYYEEEERQRGNFPDRFSGHQFPNYSSELNVNALLLGDSALYLCASSFGQGAANEQFFGPGTRLTVL.

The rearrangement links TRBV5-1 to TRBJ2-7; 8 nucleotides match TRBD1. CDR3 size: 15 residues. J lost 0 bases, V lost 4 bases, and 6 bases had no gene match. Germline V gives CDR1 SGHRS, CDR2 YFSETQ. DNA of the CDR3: TGCGCCAGCAGCCCTTGGACAGGGAGCTCCTACGAGCAGTACTTC. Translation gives CASSPWTGSSYEQYF.

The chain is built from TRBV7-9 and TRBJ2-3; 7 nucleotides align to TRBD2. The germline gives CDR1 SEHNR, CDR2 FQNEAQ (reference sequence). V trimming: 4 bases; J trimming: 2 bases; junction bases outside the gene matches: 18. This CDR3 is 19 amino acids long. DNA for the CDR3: TGTGCCAGCAGCTACTTCCCGGTGGCGGGAGAACGCTTCACAGATACGCAGTATTTT. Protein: CASSYFPVAGERFTDTQYF.

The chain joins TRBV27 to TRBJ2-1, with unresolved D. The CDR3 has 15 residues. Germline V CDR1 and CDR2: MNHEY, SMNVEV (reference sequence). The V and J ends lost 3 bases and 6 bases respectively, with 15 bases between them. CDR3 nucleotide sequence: TGTGCCAGCAGTTTCGTATGGGGTCTCATCAATGAGCAGTTCTTC. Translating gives CASSFVWGLINEQFF.

The CDR3 nucleotides read TGCAGTGCTGGGCGGGCTTTCTTT. Translating it yields CSAGRAFF. The chain links TRBV20-1 to TRBJ1-1, with unresolved D. The germline V gene has CDR1 DFQATT and CDR2 SNEGSKA (reference sequence). This CDR3 is built from 8 residues. V dropped 5 bases and J dropped 11 bases, with 6 bases sitting between them.

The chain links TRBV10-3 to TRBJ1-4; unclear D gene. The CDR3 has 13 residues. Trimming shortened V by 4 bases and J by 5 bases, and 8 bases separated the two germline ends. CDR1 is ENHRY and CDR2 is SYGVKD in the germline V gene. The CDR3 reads CAISVDGNEKLFF. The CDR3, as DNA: TGTGCCATCAGTGTGGACGGAAATGAAAAACTGTTTTTT.

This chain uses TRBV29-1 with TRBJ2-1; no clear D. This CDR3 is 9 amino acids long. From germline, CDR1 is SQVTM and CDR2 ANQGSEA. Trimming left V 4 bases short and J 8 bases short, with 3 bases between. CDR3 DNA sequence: TGCAGCGTTGCCCATGAGCAGTTCTTC. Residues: CSVAHEQFF.

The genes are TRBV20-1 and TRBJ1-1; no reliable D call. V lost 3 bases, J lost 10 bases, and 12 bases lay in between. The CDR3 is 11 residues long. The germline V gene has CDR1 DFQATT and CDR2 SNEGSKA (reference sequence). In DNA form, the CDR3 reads TGCAGTGCTAGTGACGGCATCACAGCTTTCTTT. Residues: CSASDGITAFF.

CDR3 nucleotide sequence: TGTGCCAGCAGCCCCTGGAGTAACTATGGCTACACCTTC. Protein: CASSPWSNYGYTF. The chain joins TRBV6-6 to TRBJ1-2, with D unclear. Germline V gene data show CDR1 as MNHNY and CDR2 as SVGAGI (reference sequence). With 6 bases removed from V and 1 base from J, the gap between germline ends came to 9 bases. The CDR3 covers 13 residues.

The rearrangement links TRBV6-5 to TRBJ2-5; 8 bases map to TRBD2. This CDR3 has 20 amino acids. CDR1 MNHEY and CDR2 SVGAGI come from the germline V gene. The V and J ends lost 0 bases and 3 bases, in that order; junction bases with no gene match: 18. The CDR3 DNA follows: TGTGCCAGCAGTTACTCGGTCGCCGGGTTTAGGGTCGGGGGGGAAGAGACCCAGTACTTC. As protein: CASSYSVAGFRVGGEETQYF.

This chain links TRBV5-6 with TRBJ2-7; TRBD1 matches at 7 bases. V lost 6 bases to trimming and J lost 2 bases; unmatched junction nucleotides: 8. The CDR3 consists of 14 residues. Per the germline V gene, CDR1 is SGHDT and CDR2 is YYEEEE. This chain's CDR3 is CASTLLGGAYEQYF. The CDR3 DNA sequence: TGTGCCAGCACCCTCTTAGGGGGCGCCTACGAGCAGTACTTC. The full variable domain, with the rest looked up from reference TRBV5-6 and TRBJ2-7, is DAGVTQSPTHLIKTRGQQVTLRCSPKSGHDTVSWYQQALGQGPQFIFQYYEEEERQRGNFPDRFSGHQFPNYSSELNVNALLLGDSALYLCASTLLGGAYEQYFGPGTRLTVT.

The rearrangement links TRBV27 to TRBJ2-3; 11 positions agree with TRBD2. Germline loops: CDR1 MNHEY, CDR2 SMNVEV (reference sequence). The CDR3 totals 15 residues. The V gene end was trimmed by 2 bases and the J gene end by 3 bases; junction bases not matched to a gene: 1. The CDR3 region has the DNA TGTGCCAGCAGTTTAACTAGCGGGAGTACAGATACGCAGTATTTT. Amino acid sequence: CASSLTSGSTDTQYF.

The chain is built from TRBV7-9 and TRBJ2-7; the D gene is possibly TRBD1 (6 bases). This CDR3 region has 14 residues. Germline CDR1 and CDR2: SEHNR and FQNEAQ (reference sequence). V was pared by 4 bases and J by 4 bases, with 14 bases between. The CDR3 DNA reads TGTGCCAGCAGCTCCGGGACAATAAAATACGAGCAGTACTTC. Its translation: CASSSGTIKYEQYF.

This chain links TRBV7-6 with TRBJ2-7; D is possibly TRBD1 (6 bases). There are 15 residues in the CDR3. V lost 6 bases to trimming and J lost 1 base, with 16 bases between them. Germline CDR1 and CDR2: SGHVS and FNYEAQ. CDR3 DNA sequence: TGTGCCAGCAGTCCAGACAGGACATATTCCTACGAGCAGTACTTC. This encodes CASSPDRTYSYEQYF.

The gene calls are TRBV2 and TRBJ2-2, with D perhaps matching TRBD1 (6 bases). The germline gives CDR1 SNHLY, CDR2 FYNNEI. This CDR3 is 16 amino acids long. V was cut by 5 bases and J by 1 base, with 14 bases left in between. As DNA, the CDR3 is TGTGCCAGCAGTACTCCGGACAGACTGAACACCGGGGAGCTGTTTTTT. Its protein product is CASSTPDRLNTGELFF.

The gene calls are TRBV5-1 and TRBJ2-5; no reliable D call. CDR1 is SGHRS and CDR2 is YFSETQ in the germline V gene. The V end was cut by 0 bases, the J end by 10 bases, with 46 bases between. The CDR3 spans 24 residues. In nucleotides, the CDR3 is TGCGCCAGCAGCTTGGGCCCCACGGGCTTAGAGAACCCCCGCAACCACTTCCGCTGTCAAGTCCAGTACTTC. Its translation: CASSLGPTGLENPRNHFRCQVQYF.

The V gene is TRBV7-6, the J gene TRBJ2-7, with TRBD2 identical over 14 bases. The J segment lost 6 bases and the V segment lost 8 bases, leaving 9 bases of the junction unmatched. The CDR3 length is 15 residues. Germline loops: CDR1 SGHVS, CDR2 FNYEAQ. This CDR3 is CASSRGLAGGGEQYF. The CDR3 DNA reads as TGTGCCAGCTCACGTGGACTAGCGGGAGGTGGCGAGCAGTACTTC.

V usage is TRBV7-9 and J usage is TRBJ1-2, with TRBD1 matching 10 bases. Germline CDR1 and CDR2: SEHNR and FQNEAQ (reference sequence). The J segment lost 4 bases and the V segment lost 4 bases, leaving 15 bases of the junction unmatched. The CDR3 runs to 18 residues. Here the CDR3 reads CASSYPPGTGDGVYGYTF. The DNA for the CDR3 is TGTGCCAGCAGCTACCCTCCCGGGACAGGGGACGGGGTCTATGGCTACACCTTC. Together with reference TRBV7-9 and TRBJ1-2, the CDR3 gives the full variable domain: DTGVSQNPRHKITKRGQNVTFRCDPISEHNRLYWYRQTLGQGPEFLTYFQNEAQLEKSRLLSDRFSAERPKGSFSTLEIQRTEQGDSAMYLCASSYPPGTGDGVYGYTFGSGTRLTVV.

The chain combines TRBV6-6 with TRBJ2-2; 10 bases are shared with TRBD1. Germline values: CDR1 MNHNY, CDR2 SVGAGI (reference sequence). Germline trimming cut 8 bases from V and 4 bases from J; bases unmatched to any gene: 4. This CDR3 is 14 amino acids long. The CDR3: CASLGTGATGELFF. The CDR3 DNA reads TGTGCCAGCCTCGGGACAGGGGCCACCGGGGAGCTGTTTTTT.

The CDR3 region is CASSSGTGVYAQYF. The CDR3 DNA reads as TGTGCCAGCAGCTCCGGGACAGGGGTCTATGCGCAGTATTTT. The chain is built from TRBV5-6 and TRBJ2-3; 10 nucleotides align to TRBD1. V trimming: 3 bases; J trimming: 10 bases; junction bases outside the gene matches: 8. This CDR3 contains 14 residues. The germline V gene encodes CDR1 SGHDT and CDR2 YYEEEE.

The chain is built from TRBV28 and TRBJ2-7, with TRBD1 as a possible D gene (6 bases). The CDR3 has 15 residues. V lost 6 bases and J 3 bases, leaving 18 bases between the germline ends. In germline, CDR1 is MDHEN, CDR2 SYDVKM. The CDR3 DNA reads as TGTGCCAGCAGCCTCTCAGGGGCCCTCGGCTACGAGCAGTACTTC. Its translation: CASSLSGALGYEQYF.